Listed here are 20 T cell receptor beta chains from one sample, sequenced in a study of T-cell reconstitution after alpha-beta-depleted transplantation in children. Unique molecular identifiers were incorporated when the TCRbeta library was constructed. TCRdb reprocessed the PCR reads via MiXCR and lists one record per CDR3 protein. Of about 340,000 distinct CDR3 sequences in the sample, 13% were seen once. The material sequenced was PBMCs, taken from the stem cell graft. The receptors were sampled from a human donor who donated a stem cell graft to a child with Fanconi anemia.

This clonotype was seen ten or more times. The chain has TRBV13 and TRBJ2-2, with D tentatively TRBD2 (6 bases). Germline V gene data show CDR1 as PRHDT and CDR2 as FYEKMQ (reference sequence). There are 16 residues in the CDR3. Between the trimmed V and J ends, which lost 0 bases and 5 bases, there was a span of 13 bases. The CDR3: CASSLGDGGGTGELFF. CDR3 bases: TGTGCCAGCAGCTTAGGGGACGGTGGAGGGACCGGGGAGCTGTTTTTT.

This clonotype was counted at least ten times. The CDR3 DNA follows: TGTGCCAGCTCAACACGGGAAGACATTCAGTACTTC. Amino acids: CASSTREDIQYF. This sequence joins TRBV18 and TRBJ2-4; TRBD2 might be the D (5 bases). Trimming took 5 bases from V and 8 from J, leaving 10 bases between them. The CDR3 is 12 amino acids. Germline-derived CDR1 and CDR2 are KGHSH and LQKENI. Variable domain in full (rest from reference TRBV18 and TRBJ2-4): NAGVMQNPRHLVRRRGQEARLRCSPMKGHSHVYWYRQLPEEGLKFMVYLQKENIIDESGMPKERFSAEFPKEGPSILRIQQVVRGDSAAYFCASSTREDIQYFGAGTRLSVL.

The chain employs TRBV15 and TRBJ2-1; 12 bases match TRBD2. After removal of 5 bases from V and 3 bases from J, the junction contained 2 bases not matched to a gene. This CDR3 is 15 amino acids long. Looked up from germline, CDR1 is LNHNV and CDR2 is YYDKDF (reference sequence). The CDR3 here is CATSLAGGLYNEQFF. CDR3 nucleotide sequence: TGTGCCACCAGCCTAGCGGGGGGGCTCTACAATGAGCAGTTCTTC.

The chain has TRBV3-1 and TRBJ1-3; the D gene is possibly TRBD1 (5 bases). CDR1 and CDR2 from the germline V gene are LGHDT and YNNKEL (reference sequence). The CDR3 totals 16 residues. V was cut by 4 bases and J by 0 bases, with 13 bases left in between. CDR3 region: CASSLGLTRSGNTIYF. In DNA, the CDR3 is TGTGCCAGCAGCCTGGGACTCACCCGCTCTGGAAACACCATATATTTT.

This clonotype occurred a few times. DNA of the CDR3: TGTGCCACCAGCAAAGACAGGGGAGGCGGCTATGGCTACACCTTC. Protein: CATSKDRGGGYGYTF. The chain joins TRBV15 to TRBJ1-2; 8 nucleotides align to TRBD1. The V and J ends lost 4 bases and 4 bases, in that order; junction bases with no gene match: 8. The CDR3 is 15 residues long. Germline CDR1 is LNHNV and CDR2 is YYDKDF (reference sequence).

This clonotype was detected only a few times. This chain uses TRBV10-3 with TRBJ2-7, with D possibly TRBD1 on 6 matching bases. The CDR3 consists of 12 residues. Trimming cost V 6 bases and J 6 bases, with 12 bases left between them. The germline V gene encodes CDR1 ENHRY and CDR2 SYGVKD. CDR3 sequence reads: CAIRSGATEQYF. The CDR3 DNA reads TGTGCCATCAGGTCAGGGGCGACCGAGCAGTACTTC.

The rearrangement links TRBV7-9 to TRBJ1-1, with D unresolved. Trimming took off 5 bases at V and 3 bases at J, with 10 bases between the two ends. The CDR3 is 13 amino acids. Germline V gene sequence: CDR1 SEHNR, CDR2 FQNEAQ (reference sequence). CDR3: CASSTQMDTEAFF. CDR3 in DNA: TGTGCCAGCAGCACCCAGATGGACACTGAAGCTTTCTTT.

This clonotype was seen many times. V is TRBV4-2 and J is TRBJ2-2; 8 bases map to TRBD1. The germline CDR1 and CDR2 sequences are LGHNA and YNFKEQ. The CDR3 has 17 residues. J lost 6 bases, V lost 5 bases, and 14 bases had no gene match. The CDR3 DNA is TGTGCCAGCAGCTACTCGACTGGACGCAGGGGGCCCGGGGAGCTGTTTTTT. Its translation: CASSYSTGRRGPGELFF.

This clonotype appeared a few times. This chain connects TRBV24-1 to TRBJ2-1; 9 nucleotides align to TRBD1. CDR1 KGHDR and CDR2 SFDVKD come from the germline V gene. The CDR3 runs to 16 residues. V gave up 4 bases and J gave up 9 bases; unmatched junction bases: 12. In DNA, the CDR3 is TGTGCCACCAGTGACCCCGGGACAGGGATAATCGGTGAGCAGTTCTTC. Its translation is CATSDPGTGIIGEQFF.

This clonotype was counted between two and nine times. The chain links TRBV4-3 to TRBJ2-7; no clear D. The germline V and J ends were trimmed by 3 bases and 3 bases, with 15 bases remaining between them. Germline V gives CDR1 LGHNA, CDR2 YSLEER. This CDR3 comprises 15 residues. In DNA, the CDR3 is TGCGCCAGCAGCCACCTCCGTTATGGAAACTACGAGCAGTACTTC. This encodes CASSHLRYGNYEQYF.

This clonotype was seen ten or more times. The chain has TRBV6-1 and TRBJ2-1; no firm D call. CDR3 size: 15 residues. The ends were cut back, 3 bases at V and 0 bases at J, with 9 bases in the middle. Germline V CDR1 and CDR2: MNHNS, SASEGT. CDR3 sequence reads: CASSDGAYSYNEQFF. The CDR3 DNA reads as TGTGCCAGCAGTGATGGAGCCTACTCCTACAATGAGCAGTTCTTC.

This clonotype has only a few counts. The V and J genes are TRBV20-1 and TRBJ2-7; 7 positions match TRBD2. CDR3 length: 13 amino acids. CDR1 is DFQATT, CDR2 SNEGSKA, per germline (reference sequence). V was pared by 2 bases and J by 0 bases, with 1 base of the junction left unmatched. DNA for the CDR3: TGCAGTGCTAGACCTAGCGGCTCCTACGAGCAGTACTTC. This gives the protein CSARPSGSYEQYF.

A few counts support this clonotype. The chain recombines TRBV20-1 with TRBJ1-2, with TRBD1 matching over 7 bases. Trimming took 5 bases from V and 8 from J; bases not matched to a gene: 11. There are 13 residues in the CDR3. CDR1 is DFQATT, CDR2 SNEGSKA, per germline (reference sequence). CDR3 loop: CSAVKTGEGGYTF. The DNA for the CDR3 is TGCAGTGCTGTTAAAACAGGGGAAGGAGGCTACACCTTC.

V usage is TRBV15 and J usage is TRBJ1-4; possible D gene TRBD1, 5 bases. Germline CDR1 LNHNV, CDR2 YYDKDF (reference sequence). The CDR3 has 17 amino acids. Trimming removed 0 bases from V and 7 bases from J, with 18 bases in between. Here the CDR3 DNA reads TGTGCCACCAGCAGAGATGACCGCCGGGACTTCGGTGAAAAACTGTTTTTT. Translated: CATSRDDRRDFGEKLFF. Supplemented by reference TRBV15 and TRBJ1-4, the full variable domain reads DAMVIQNPRYQVTQFGKPVTLSCSQTLNHNVMYWYQQKSSQAPKLLFHYYDKDFNNEADTPDNFQSRRPNTSFCFLDIRSPGLGDTAMYLCATSRDDRRDFGEKLFFGSGTQLSVL.

This clonotype was detected ten times or more. The V call is TRBV5-1, the J call TRBJ2-1; unclear D gene. Germline V CDR1 and CDR2: SGHRS, YFSETQ. Trimming removed 3 bases from V and 0 bases from J, with 10 bases in between. The CDR3 totals 15 residues. The CDR3 DNA sequence: TGCGCCAGCAGCTACACACGGAGCTCCTACAATGAGCAGTTCTTC. As protein: CASSYTRSSYNEQFF. Using reference TRBV5-1 and TRBJ2-1 for the parts outside the CDR3, the full variable domain is KAGVTQTPRYLIKTRGQQVTLSCSPISGHRSVSWYQQTPGQGLQFLFEYFSETQRNKGNFPGRFSGRQFSNSRSEMNVSTLELGDSALYLCASSYTRSSYNEQFFGPGTRLTVL.

In this sample, this clonotype turned up a few times. The chain couples TRBV20-1 to TRBJ1-1; 7 nucleotides agree with TRBD1. The CDR3 covers 14 residues. V shed 6 bases and J 8 bases; nucleotides not matched to a gene: 15. The germline gives CDR1 DFQATT, CDR2 SNEGSKA (reference sequence). In DNA form, the CDR3 reads TGCAGTGCCCCCCTGGGCGATCGGGACAGCGAAGCTTTCTTT. Encoded protein: CSAPLGDRDSEAFF.

This clonotype was recorded at least ten times. V is TRBV5-1 and J is TRBJ1-1, with D hard to call. CDR1 is SGHRS, CDR2 YFSETQ, per germline. Trimming took 3 bases from V and 11 from J, leaving 11 bases between them. There are 11 residues in the CDR3. In DNA form, the CDR3 reads TGCGCCAGCAGCTCTGGCGAGAAGGCTTTCTTT. Amino acids: CASSSGEKAFF.

The J gene is TRBJ2-5, the V gene TRBV7-8, with D perhaps matching TRBD1 (7 bases). The germline V and J ends were trimmed by 2 bases and 7 bases, with 14 bases remaining between them. The CDR3 length is 14 residues. The V gene's germline CDR1 is SGHVS and CDR2 FQNEAQ. The DNA for the CDR3 is TGTGCCAGCAGCTTAAATCCAGGGGGAGGGACCCAGTACTTC. It translates to CASSLNPGGGTQYF.

The chain has TRBV10-3 and TRBJ2-3; unclear D gene. CDR3 length equals 15 residues. Germline V gene sequence: CDR1 ENHRY, CDR2 SYGVKD. V shed 6 bases and J shed 0 bases, with 13 bases lying between them. DNA for the CDR3: TGTGCCATCAGCAAGAACGAGCCTAGCACAGATACGCAGTATTTT. Translation: CAISKNEPSTDTQYF.

The chain carries TRBV20-1 and TRBJ2-2; possible D gene TRBD2, 5 bases. Trimming removed 0 bases at V and 3 bases at J, with 5 bases between. The CDR3 has 13 residues. Germline CDR1 reads DFQATT; CDR2 reads SNEGSKA (reference sequence). The CDR3 DNA reads as TGCAGTGCTAGAGAGCGGGACACCGGGGAGCTGTTTTTT. As protein: CSARERDTGELFF.